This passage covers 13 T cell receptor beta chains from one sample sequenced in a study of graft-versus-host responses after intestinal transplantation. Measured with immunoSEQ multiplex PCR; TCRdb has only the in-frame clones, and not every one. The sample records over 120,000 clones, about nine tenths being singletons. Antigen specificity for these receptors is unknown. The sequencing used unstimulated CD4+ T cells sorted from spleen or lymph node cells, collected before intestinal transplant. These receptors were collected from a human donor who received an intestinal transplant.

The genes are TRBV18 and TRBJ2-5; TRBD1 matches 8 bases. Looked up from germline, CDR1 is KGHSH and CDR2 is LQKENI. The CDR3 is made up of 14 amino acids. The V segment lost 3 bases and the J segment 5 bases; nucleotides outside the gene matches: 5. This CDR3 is CASSPTGGFETQYF. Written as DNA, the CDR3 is TGTGCCAGCTCACCTACAGGGGGGTTTGAGACCCAGTACTTC.

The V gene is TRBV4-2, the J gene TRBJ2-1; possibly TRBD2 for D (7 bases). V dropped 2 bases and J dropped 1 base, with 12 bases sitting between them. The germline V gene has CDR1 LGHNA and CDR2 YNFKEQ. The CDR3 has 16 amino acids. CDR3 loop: CASSQPQGGSYNEQFF. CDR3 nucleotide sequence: TGTGCCAGCAGCCAACCACAGGGAGGGTCCTACAATGAGCAGTTCTTC.

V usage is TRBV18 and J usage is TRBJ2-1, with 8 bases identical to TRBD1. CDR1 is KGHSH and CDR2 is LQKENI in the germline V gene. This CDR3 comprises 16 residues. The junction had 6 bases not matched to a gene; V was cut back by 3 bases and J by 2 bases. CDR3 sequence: CASSPTRTGPYNEQFF. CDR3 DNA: TGTGCCAGCTCACCGACTCGGACAGGGCCCTACAATGAGCAGTTCTTC.

CDR3 region: CASSLGQGNYGYTF. CDR3 nucleotides: TGCGCCAGCAGCTTGGGACAGGGAAACTATGGCTACACCTTC. The chain is built from TRBV5-1 and TRBJ1-2; TRBD1 matches at 7 bases. The germline V gene encodes CDR1 SGHRS and CDR2 YFSETQ. The CDR3 sequence is 14 residues long. Trimming removed 0 bases from V and 2 bases from J; junction bases left unmatched: 1.

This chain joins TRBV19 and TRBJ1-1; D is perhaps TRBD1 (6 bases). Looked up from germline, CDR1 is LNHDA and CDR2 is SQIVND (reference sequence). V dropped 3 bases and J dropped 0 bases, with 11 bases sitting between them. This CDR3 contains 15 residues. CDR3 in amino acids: CASSIVGQLNTEAFF. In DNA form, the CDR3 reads TGTGCCAGTAGTATCGTAGGACAGTTGAACACTGAAGCTTTCTTT.

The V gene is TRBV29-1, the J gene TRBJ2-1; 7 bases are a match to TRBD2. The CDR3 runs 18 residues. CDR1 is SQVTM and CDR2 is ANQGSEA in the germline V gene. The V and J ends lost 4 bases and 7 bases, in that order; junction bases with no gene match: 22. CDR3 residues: CSVVARGERGADTNEQFF. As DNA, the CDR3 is TGCAGCGTTGTGGCCCGGGGGGAGCGGGGCGCGGACACGAATGAGCAGTTCTTC.

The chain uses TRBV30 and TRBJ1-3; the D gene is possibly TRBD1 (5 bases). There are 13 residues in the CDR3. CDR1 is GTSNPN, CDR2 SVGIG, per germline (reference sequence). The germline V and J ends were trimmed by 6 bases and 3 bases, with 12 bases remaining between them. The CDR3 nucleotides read TGTGCCTGCTTCCGGGACGTTGGAAACACCATATATTTT. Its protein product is CACFRDVGNTIYF.

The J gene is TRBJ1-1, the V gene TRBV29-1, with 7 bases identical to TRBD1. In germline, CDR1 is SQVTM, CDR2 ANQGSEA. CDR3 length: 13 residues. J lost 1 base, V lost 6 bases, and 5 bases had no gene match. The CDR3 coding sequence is TGCAGCGTCGAAACAGGGGCGAACACTGAAGCTTTCTTT. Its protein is CSVETGANTEAFF.

The CDR3 reads CASSSRTEEKLFF. In DNA form, the CDR3 reads TGTGCCAGCAGCTCTAGGACAGAGGAAAAACTGTTTTTT. V and J are TRBV9 and TRBJ1-4, with a weak D call TRBD1 (6 bases). V lost 4 bases and J 8 bases, leaving 12 bases between the germline ends. CDR3 length: 13 residues. Germline-derived CDR1 and CDR2 are SGDLS and YYNGEE.

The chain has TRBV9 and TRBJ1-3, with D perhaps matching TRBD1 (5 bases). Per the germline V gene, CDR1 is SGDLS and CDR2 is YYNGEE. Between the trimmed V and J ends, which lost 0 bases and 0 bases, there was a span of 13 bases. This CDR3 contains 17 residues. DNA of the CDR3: TGTGCCAGCAGCGTAGATCTGGGACCGAGCTCTGGAAACACCATATATTTT. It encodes CASSVDLGPSSGNTIYF.

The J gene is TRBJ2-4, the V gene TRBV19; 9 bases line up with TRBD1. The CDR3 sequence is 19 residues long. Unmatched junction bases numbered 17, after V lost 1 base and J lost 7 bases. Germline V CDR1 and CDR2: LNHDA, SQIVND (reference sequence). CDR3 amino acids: CASSIGYRGLLGLRNIQYF. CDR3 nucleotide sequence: TGTGCCAGTAGTATAGGTTACAGGGGGCTATTAGGCCTTAGGAACATTCAGTACTTC. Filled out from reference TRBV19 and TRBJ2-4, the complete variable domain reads DGGITQSPKYLFRKEGQNVTLSCEQNLNHDAMYWYRQDPGQGLRLIYYSQIVNDFQKGDIAEGYSVSREKKESFPLTVTSAQKNPTAFYLCASSIGYRGLLGLRNIQYFGAGTRLSVL.

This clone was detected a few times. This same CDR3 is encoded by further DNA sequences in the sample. The chain's CDR3 is CASRGTGSEKLFF. The CDR3 DNA is TGTGCCAGCAGAGGGACAGGGAGTGAAAAACTGTTTTTT. The chain has TRBV27 and TRBJ1-4; 9 nucleotides line up with TRBD1. The V gene's germline CDR1 is MNHEY and CDR2 SMNVEV (reference sequence). J was trimmed by 7 bases and V by 6 bases; bases with no gene match: 3. CDR3 size: 13 residues.

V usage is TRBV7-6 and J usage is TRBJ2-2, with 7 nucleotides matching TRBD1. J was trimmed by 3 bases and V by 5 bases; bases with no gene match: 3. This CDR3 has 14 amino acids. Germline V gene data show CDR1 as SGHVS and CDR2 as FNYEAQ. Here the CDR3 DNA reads TGTGCCAGCAGCACAGGGACAGACACCGGGGAGCTGTTTTTT. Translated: CASSTGTDTGELFF. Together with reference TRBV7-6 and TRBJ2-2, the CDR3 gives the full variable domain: GAGVSQSPRYKVTKRGQDVALRCDPISGHVSLYWYRQALGQGPEFLTYFNYEAQQDKSGLPNDRFSAERPEGSISTLTIQRTEQRDSAMYRCASSTGTDTGELFFGEGSRLTVL.